This is a list of T cell receptor beta chains from one sample in a study of cytomegalovirus exposure and HLA in healthy donors. Clones were read by immunoSEQ multiplex PCR, and TCRdb kept only the in-frame ones, dropping some. Among about 120,000 clones listed, under 85% were seen once. The sequenced sample consisted of PBMCs. These receptors were collected from a young man in good health and CMV-seropositive. Both conserved end residues are part of each CDR3. A D gene is named only where the DNA matches it firmly. Clone sizes are given selectively: once, few, many, or a class where the clone is expanded.

TRBV30,TRBJ1-1,NA,NA,TGTGCCTGGGCAGGGGAGACTGAAGCTTTCTTT,CAWAGETEAFF
TRBV6-5,TRBJ2-7,NA,NA,TGTGCCAGCAGCTTCTTCGGGGTAGGCGACGAGCAGTACTTC,CASSFFGVGDEQYF
TRBV7-2,TRBJ2-3,NA,NA,TGTGCCAGCAGCTCGGGACACATTAGCACAGATACGCAGTATTTT,CASSSGHISTDTQYF
TRBV28,TRBJ2-1,NA,TRBD2,TGTGCCAGCAGTTCCCGGACTAGCGGGGGGACAACCTACAATGAGCAGTTCTTC,CASSSRTSGGTTYNEQFF
TRBV4-1,TRBJ2-2,NA,NA,TGCGCCAGCAGCCAAGATACCGGGATAACCGGGGAGCTGTTTTTT,CASSQDTGITGELFF
TRBV6-1,TRBJ2-1,NA,TRBD2,TGTGCCAGCAGTGGGGCGGGGGGGCCCTACAATGAGCAGTTCTTC,CASSGAGGPYNEQFF
TRBV27,TRBJ2-7,NA,NA,TGTGCCAGCAGTTTATCAGGACACACCTACGAGCAGTACTTC,CASSLSGHTYEQYF
TRBV9,TRBJ2-5,NA,TRBD1,TGTGCCAGCAGCGTAGGACCAGGACAGGGGGCAGAGACCCAGTACTTC,CASSVGPGQGAETQYF
TRBV6-1,TRBJ1-2,NA,NA,TGTGCCAGCAGTGAAAATGTGTGGGAGGGAACTGGCTACACCTTC,CASSENVWEGTGYTF
TRBV7-6,TRBJ2-2,NA,NA,TGTGCCAGCAGCTTAGTAGTCGGTTACACCGGGGAGCTGTTTTTT,CASSLVVGYTGELFF
TRBV4-2,TRBJ2-7,NA,NA,TGTGCCAGCAGCCAAGATAACGAGCAGTACTTC,CASSQDNEQYF
TRBV7-9,TRBJ2-5,NA,NA,TGTGCCAGCAGCTTAGCTAGGACAGCGCAAGAGACCCAGTACTTC,CASSLARTAQETQYF
TRBV7-2,TRBJ2-3,NA,NA,TGTGCCAGCAGCTTATCCAAAGCCCTAGATACGCAGTATTTT,CASSLSKALDTQYF
TRBV7-7,TRBJ2-1,NA,NA,TGTGCTAGCAGCTTAGTCGAGGTGAAAACCAACAATGAGCAGTTCTTC,CASSLVEVKTNNEQFF
TRBV4-1,TRBJ2-1,NA,TRBD2,TGCGCCAGCAGCCAAGCAGCGGGGGTTGGAAGTGAGCAGTTCTTC,CASSQAAGVGSEQFF
TRBV2,TRBJ1-1,NA,NA,TGTGCCAGCAGTGGGCGGTTCCTCGAAGCTTTCTTT,CASSGRFLEAFF
TRBV11-1,TRBJ1-1,NA,TRBD1,TGTGCCAGCAGCTTTCCCGACAGGGCCACTGAAGCTTTCTTT,CASSFPDRATEAFF
TRBV19,TRBJ2-7,few,NA,TGTGCCAGTAGTCTCAACCTAGGTCGGAGTACCTACGAGCAGTACTTC,CASSLNLGRSTYEQYF
TRBV6-5,TRBJ2-2,NA,TRBD2,TGTGCCAGCAGGACCGGGACTAGCGTATCCGGGGAGCTGTTTTTT,CASRTGTSVSGELFF
TRBV19,TRBJ1-1,NA,TRBD1,TGTGCCACCAACCCAGGGACAGGGGACACTGAAGCTTTCTTT,CATNPGTGDTEAFF